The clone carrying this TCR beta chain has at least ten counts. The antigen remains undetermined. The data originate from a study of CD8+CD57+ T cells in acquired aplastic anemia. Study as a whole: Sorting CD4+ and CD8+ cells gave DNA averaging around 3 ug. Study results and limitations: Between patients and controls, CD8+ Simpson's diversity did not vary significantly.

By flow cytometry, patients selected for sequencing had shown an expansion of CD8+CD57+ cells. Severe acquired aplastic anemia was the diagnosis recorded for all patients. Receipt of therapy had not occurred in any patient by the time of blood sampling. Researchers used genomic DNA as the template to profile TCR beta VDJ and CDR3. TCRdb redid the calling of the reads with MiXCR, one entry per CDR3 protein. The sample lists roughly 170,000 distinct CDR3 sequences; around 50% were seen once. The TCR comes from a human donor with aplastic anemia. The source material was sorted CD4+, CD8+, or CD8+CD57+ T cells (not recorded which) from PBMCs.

CDR3 residues: CASSWLRGSEQYF. The CDR3 coding sequence is TGTGCCAGCAGTTGGCTGCGAGGGAGCGAGCAGTACTTC. The chain carries TRBV6-5 and TRBJ2-7; a weak D match, TRBD2 (5 bases). This CDR3 has 13 residues. Germline V gene sequence: CDR1 MNHEY, CDR2 SVGAGI. V was shortened by 4 bases and J by 6 bases, with 13 bases between the two germline ends.